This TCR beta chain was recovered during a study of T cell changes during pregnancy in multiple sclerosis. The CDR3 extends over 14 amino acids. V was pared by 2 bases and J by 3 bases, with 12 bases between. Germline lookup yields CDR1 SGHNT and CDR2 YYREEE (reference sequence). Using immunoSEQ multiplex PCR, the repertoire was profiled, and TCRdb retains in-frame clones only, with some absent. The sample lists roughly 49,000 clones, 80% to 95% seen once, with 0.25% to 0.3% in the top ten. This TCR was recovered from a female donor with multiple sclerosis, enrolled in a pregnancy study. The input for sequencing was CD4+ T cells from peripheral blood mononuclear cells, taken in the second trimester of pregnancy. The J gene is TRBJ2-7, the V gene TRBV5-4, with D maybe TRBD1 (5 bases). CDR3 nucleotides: TGTGCCAGCAGCTTAAAAGGGGTTGACTACGAGCAGTACTTC. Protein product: CASSLKGVDYEQYF.